This T cell receptor beta chain was captured by sequencing in a study of T cell changes during pregnancy in multiple sclerosis. Germline V gives CDR1 SGHRS, CDR2 YFSETQ. V trimming: 1 base; J trimming: 6 bases; junction bases outside the gene matches: 9. This CDR3 has 16 amino acids. Sequencing was performed with immunoSEQ multiplex PCR; in TCRdb, only in-frame clones are kept and a portion is missing. The table has 40,000 to 60,000 clones, roughly 94% seen once. This TCR derives from a female donor with multiple sclerosis, enrolled in a pregnancy study. The chain links TRBV5-1 to TRBJ2-1; the match to TRBD2 covers 8 bases. This sample comprised CD4+ T cells from peripheral blood mononuclear cells, obtained in the third trimester of pregnancy. DNA of the CDR3: TGCGCCAGCAGCTTGCTGAGCGGGAGATTAGGCAATGAGCAGTTCTTC. It translates to CASSLLSGRLGNEQFF. The full variable domain, with the rest looked up from reference TRBV5-1 and TRBJ2-1, is KAGVTQTPRYLIKTRGQQVTLSCSPISGHRSVSWYQQTPGQGLQFLFEYFSETQRNKGNFPGRFSGRQFSNSRSEMNVSTLELGDSALYLCASSLLSGRLGNEQFFGPGTRLTVL.